These 28 T cell receptor beta chains originate from one sample sequenced in a study of identical twins (TCRdb year 2016). Libraries were prepared through 5' RACE. The sequencer listed for this sample is Illumina HiSeq 2000. TCRdb ran its own pipeline on the public reads, namely fastp trimming at Q25 and MiXCR clone calling, and kept in-frame beta chains. Rows are combined by CDR3 protein, so each entry shows the most common genes and DNA. The sample yields 400,000 to 500,000 distinct CDR3 sequences; under 20% were counted once. 10% to 15% of the sample is taken by the ten largest. The specimen was naive T cells sorted from blood. Reading the label with the study, this specimen's cell subset or site is: cells isolated with a human naive T-cell isolation kit. The receptors derive from a man aged 50 or older in good health.

This clonotype came up once. V usage is TRBV29-1 and J usage is TRBJ2-1; no reliable D call. V was shortened by 7 bases and J by 6 bases, with 10 bases between the two germline ends. Germline CDR1 and CDR2: SQVTM and ANQGSEA. This CDR3 has 11 amino acids. In nucleotides, the CDR3 is TGCAGCGCCTTACAGCTCAATGAGCAGTTCTTC. Protein sequence: CSALQLNEQFF.

This clonotype was seen only a few times. The J gene is TRBJ2-7, the V gene TRBV7-2; TRBD2 matches 7 bases. Germline loops: CDR1 SGHTA, CDR2 FQGNSA. The CDR3 is made up of 15 amino acids. The V gene end was trimmed by 1 base and the J gene end by 2 bases; junction bases not matched to a gene: 5. The CDR3, as DNA: TGTGCCAGCAGCTTAGGCGCGGGGGTAACCTACGAGCAGTACTTC. Encoded protein: CASSLGAGVTYEQYF.

The chain is built from TRBV20-1 and TRBJ1-4; D not certain. CDR3 length equals 15 residues. Trimming took 0 bases from V and 7 from J, leaving 15 bases between them. From germline, CDR1 is DFQATT and CDR2 SNEGSKA (reference sequence). Here the CDR3 DNA reads TGCAGTGCTAGAGACAGCCATTACGGGAGTGAAAAACTGTTTTTT. Translation: CSARDSHYGSEKLFF.

This clonotype was observed at least ten times. The V gene is TRBV12-3 or TRBV12-4, the J gene TRBJ2-7; D is uncertain. CDR3 size: 14 residues. Trimming pared 3 bases from V and 0 bases from J, leaving 9 bases between. The CDR3 region is CASSLSGNSYEQYF. In DNA form, the CDR3 reads TGTGCCAGCAGTTTGTCAGGAAACTCCTACGAGCAGTACTTC.

A word on this clonotype: The missing conserved phenylalanine or tryptophan at the end of this CDR3 makes a read error likely. The V call is TRBV5-1, the J call TRBJ1-6; D remains unclear. The CDR3 runs 13 residues. Per germline, CDR1 SGHRS and CDR2 YFSETQ. V lost 0 bases and J lost 8, with 6 bases in between. This chain's CDR3 is CASSLAPHSPLHI. In DNA, the CDR3 is TGCGCCAGCAGCTTGGCTCCTCATTCACCCCTCCACATT.

The chain joins TRBV6-1 to TRBJ2-7; 11 nucleotides line up with TRBD2. After removal of 7 bases from V and 5 bases from J, the junction contained 4 bases not matched to a gene. The CDR3 has 13 residues. Germline V gene lookup returns CDR1 MNHNS and CDR2 SASEGT. The CDR3 region has the DNA TGTGCCAGCACCGCACTAGCGGGAGACGAGCAGTACTTC. It specifies CASTALAGDEQYF.

V and J are TRBV20-1 and TRBJ2-7, with 12 bases lining up with TRBD2. This CDR3 has 16 residues. Germline V gene data show CDR1 as DFQATT and CDR2 as SNEGSKA (reference sequence). Unmatched junction bases numbered 9, after V lost 4 bases and J lost 2 bases. This CDR3 is CSATGPSGRAAYEQYF. CDR3 in DNA: TGCAGTGCTACAGGTCCTAGCGGGAGGGCCGCCTACGAGCAGTACTTC.

This clonotype occurred many times. The chain couples TRBV5-5 to TRBJ2-6; D uncertain. With 1 base removed from V and 1 base from J, the gap between germline ends came to 6 bases. The CDR3 has 15 amino acids. CDR1 and CDR2 from the germline V gene are SGHKS and YYEKEE (reference sequence). As DNA, the CDR3 is TGTGCCAGCAGCTTGAGTTTTTCTGGGGCCAACGTCCTGACTTTC. It codes for CASSLSFSGANVLTF.

This clonotype has only a few counts. The CDR3 region has the DNA TGCGCCAGCAGCCAAGATCTAGCGGGGGGGGCAGATACGCAGTATTTT. Protein: CASSQDLAGGADTQYF. The chain combines TRBV4-3 with TRBJ2-3, with 12 bases that match TRBD2. This CDR3 comprises 16 residues. CDR1 and CDR2 from the germline V gene are LGHNA and YSLEER. V lost 0 bases, J lost 4 bases, and 2 bases stayed unmatched.

About this clonotype itself: The DNA is omitted, as the CDR3 cannot be located on it reliably, and the CDR3 follows TCRdb's listing. The rearrangement uses TRBV7-2 and TRBJ2-2. The CDR3 numbers 15 amino acids, ends counted. CDR1 and CDR2 from the germline V gene are SGHTA and FQGNSA. The CDR3 region is CASSLRAAPAGSCFF.

This clonotype appeared a few times. The rearrangement links TRBV2 to TRBJ2-2; tentatively, D is TRBD1 or TRBD2 (5 bases each). The CDR3 consists of 14 residues. V dropped 5 bases and J dropped 6 bases, with 13 bases sitting between them. The germline V gene encodes CDR1 SNHLY and CDR2 FYNNEI. The DNA for the CDR3 is TGTGCCAGCAGTTCGAGACGGGGACCCGGGGAGCTGTTTTTT. Protein: CASSSRRGPGELFF.

A few counts support this clonotype. J is TRBJ2-3 and V is TRBV19, with a weak D call TRBD2 (6 bases). Germline CDR1 is LNHDA and CDR2 is SQIVND (reference sequence). V lost 3 bases and J lost 4, with 11 bases in between. This CDR3 is built from 14 residues. The CDR3 protein is CASSIGRPPDTQYF. The CDR3 region has the DNA TGTGCCAGTAGTATTGGGAGGCCCCCAGATACGCAGTATTTT.

The table lists this clonotype with a few counts. V usage is TRBV5-1 and J usage is TRBJ1-5; TRBD1 might be the D (5 bases). From germline, CDR1 is SGHRS and CDR2 YFSETQ. Trimming pared 5 bases from V and 3 bases from J, leaving 15 bases between. This CDR3 is 15 amino acids long. CDR3 nucleotide sequence: TGCGCCAGCAGTCAAGGGGACGGCCTCAATCAGCCCCAGCATTTT. Protein sequence: CASSQGDGLNQPQHF.

This clonotype was counted a few times. The genes are TRBV6-2 or TRBV6-3 and TRBJ2-7; D is unresolved. Trimming removed 5 bases at V and 3 bases at J, with 8 bases between. CDR1 is MNHEY and CDR2 is SVGEGT in the germline V gene. This CDR3 has 12 residues. The CDR3 region has the DNA TGTGCCAGCAGTGCGGATGTCTACGAGCAGTACTTC. It is translated as CASSADVYEQYF.

V usage is TRBV6-1 and J usage is TRBJ2-3; the D call may be TRBD1 or TRBD2 (5 bases each). Trimming removed 3 bases from V and 3 bases from J, with 16 bases in between. The CDR3 totals 16 residues. CDR1 is MNHNS and CDR2 is SASEGT in the germline V gene. CDR3 sequence (DNA): TGTGCCAGCAGTGATCTTCGAGTGTGGGGGACAGATACGCAGTATTTT. Translated, it gives CASSDLRVWGTDTQYF.

There are many counts of this clonotype. This chain uses TRBV12-3 or TRBV12-4 with TRBJ1-1; D is ambiguous. The CDR3 is 14 residues long. V was pared by 7 bases and J by 0 bases, with 12 bases between. Here the CDR3 reads CASTEDGLNTEAFF. In DNA, the CDR3 is TGTGCCAGCACCGAGGACGGCCTGAACACTGAAGCTTTCTTT.

This chain joins TRBV5-1 and TRBJ1-6; D gene unclear. Trimming left V 0 bases short and J 5 bases short, with 9 bases between. This CDR3 has 15 residues. Germline values: CDR1 SGHRS, CDR2 YFSETQ. CDR3 protein: CASSLELKDNSPLHF. The CDR3 DNA reads TGCGCCAGCAGCTTGGAGCTTAAAGATAATTCACCCCTCCACTTT.

The chain has TRBV9 and TRBJ2-1, with 13 bases aligning to TRBD2. Trimming cost V 3 bases and J 13 bases; bases outside gene matches: 10. This CDR3 has 15 residues. Germline CDR1 and CDR2: SGDLS and YYNGEE. The CDR3 loop is CASSAGLAGEQYQFF. The CDR3 nucleotides read TGTGCCAGCAGCGCCGGACTAGCGGGGGAACAATACCAGTTCTTC.

The chain uses TRBV27 and TRBJ2-7; TRBD2 is a possible D gene (6 bases). CDR3 size: 13 residues. Germline V gene data show CDR1 as MNHEY and CDR2 as SMNVEV (reference sequence). Trimming removed 5 bases from V and 4 bases from J, with 12 bases in between. CDR3 in amino acids: CASSITGGYEQYF. The CDR3 DNA reads TGTGCCAGCAGTATAACCGGGGGTTACGAGCAGTACTTC.

This chain links TRBV11-2 with TRBJ2-7, with D unclear. This CDR3 is 14 amino acids long. Per germline, CDR1 SGHAT and CDR2 FQNNGV. The V end lost 0 bases, the J end lost 0 bases, and 6 bases lay between the germline ends. CDR3 sequence: CASSLDPSSYEQYF. Here the CDR3 DNA reads TGTGCCAGCAGCTTAGATCCCAGCTCCTACGAGCAGTACTTC. Looking up the rest from reference TRBV11-2 and TRBJ2-7 gives the full variable domain: EAGVAQSPRYKIIEKRQSVAFWCNPISGHATLYWYQQILGQGPKLLIQFQNNGVVDDSQLPKDRFSAERLKGVDSTLKIQPAKLEDSAVYLCASSLDPSSYEQYFGPGTRLTVT.

The rearrangement links TRBV29-1 to TRBJ2-5, with D possibly being TRBD1 or TRBD2 (5 bases each). The V end lost 0 bases, the J end lost 5 bases, and 16 bases lay between the germline ends. CDR1 is SQVTM and CDR2 is ANQGSEA in the germline V gene. There are 15 residues in the CDR3. CDR3 nucleotide sequence: TGCAGCGTTGAAGATAGTAACAGGAGAGGGGAGACCCAGTACTTC. Its protein product is CSVEDSNRRGETQYF. Full variable domain (outside the CDR3, taken from reference TRBV29-1 and TRBJ2-5): SAVISQKPSRDICQRGTSLTIQCQVDSQVTMMFWYRQQPGQSLTLIATANQGSEATYESGFVIDKFPISRPNLTFSTLTVSNMSPEDSSIYLCSVEDSNRRGETQYFGPGTRLLVL.

The chain employs TRBV12-3 or TRBV12-4 and TRBJ2-5; unclear D gene. Trimming stripped 6 bases from V and 4 bases from J, with 12 bases between. The CDR3 extends over 13 amino acids. The CDR3 DNA is TGTGCCAGCAGCCCCAGTCCGCCAGAGACCCAGTACTTC. Protein sequence: CASSPSPPETQYF.

This clonotype was picked up many times. The chain has TRBV4-3 and TRBJ2-3; a possible D gene is TRBD1 (6 bases). The CDR3 sequence is 17 residues long. CDR1 and CDR2 from the germline V gene are LGHNA and YSLEER. V gave up 3 bases and J gave up 0 bases, with 16 bases separating them. The CDR3 DNA reads TGCGCCAGCAGCCAGGGCCCGGGACATCGGAGCACAGATACGCAGTATTTT. Translating it yields CASSQGPGHRSTDTQYF.

This clonotype was picked up a small number of times. This sequence joins TRBV12-3 or TRBV12-4 and TRBJ2-3; TRBD2 aligns across 8 bases. This CDR3 is built from 15 residues. V was pared by 6 bases and J by 0 bases, with 5 bases of the junction left unmatched. In DNA, the CDR3 is TGTGCCAGCAGGGTACTAGCGGCTAGCACAGATACGCAGTATTTT. This sequence encodes CASRVLAASTDTQYF.

This chain connects TRBV10-1 to TRBJ2-3, with 9 bases matching TRBD2. Germline loops: CDR1 WNHNN, CDR2 SYGVQD (reference sequence). Losses at the gene ends were 3 bases for V and 8 bases for J; bases not matched to a gene: 6. The CDR3 consists of 14 residues. CDR3 sequence reads: CASSDGTSKATQYF. As DNA, the CDR3 is TGCGCCAGCAGTGACGGGACTAGCAAAGCTACGCAGTATTTT.

This clonotype was recorded a few times. The chain links TRBV21-1 to TRBJ2-7; the tabulated D call, TRBD1, remains unverified against the DNA. TRBV21-1 is marked as a pseudogene. The CDR3 loop spans 20 amino acids. DNA for the CDR3: TGTGCCAGCAGCAAAGCGACGGAAGGAATAGGGTGCGCCACGGTCTACGAGCAGTACTTC. As protein: CASSKATEGIGCATVYEQYF.

This clonotype was counted a few times. The genes are TRBV28 and TRBJ2-1, with D perhaps matching TRBD2 (5 bases). The CDR3 consists of 15 residues. The germline V gene has CDR1 MDHEN and CDR2 SYDVKM. Deletions cut 3 bases from V and 0 bases from J, with 9 bases between. In DNA, the CDR3 is TGTGCCAGCAGTTTGGGAGAGATCTCCTACAATGAGCAGTTCTTC. This encodes CASSLGEISYNEQFF.

DNA for the CDR3: TGTGCCAGCAGCCTCGAGGGGGGAGGAGGGTACAATGAGCAGTTCTTC. It codes for CASSLEGGGGYNEQFF. J is TRBJ2-1 and V is TRBV7-3; the D call may be TRBD1 or TRBD2 (6 bases each). Germline assignment: CDR1 SGHTA and CDR2 FQGTGA. Trimming took 5 bases from V and 4 from J, leaving 18 bases between them. The CDR3 has 16 residues.